This T cell receptor beta chain appears in the sequencing data of a study of T cell responses to AZD1222 COVID-19 vaccine. Findings and limits, study-wide: Repertoire samples came only from after the peak T cell response.

CDR1 MNHEY and CDR2 SMNVEV come from the germline V gene (reference sequence). This CDR3 comprises 13 residues. The trim removed 7 bases at V and 3 bases at J, leaving 3 bases unmatched. Comments on this clone: What it binds is unknown.

Measured with immunoSEQ multiplex PCR; TCRdb has only the in-frame clones, and not every one. The repertoire consists of 120,000 or so clones, with 70% to 90% occurring once and the leading ten covering approximately 1.5%. The sequencing used peripheral blood, collected on day 0 of AZD1222 vaccination. The V call is TRBV27, the J call TRBJ2-1; TRBD1 agrees at 7 bases. The clonotype originates from an adult in good health. In DNA form, the CDR3 reads TGTGCCAGCACCCGACAGGGCTACAATGAGCAGTTCTTC. Translated: CASTRQGYNEQFF.